The T cell receptor beta chain under discussion was sequenced for a study of PD-1 blockade in classical Hodgkin lymphoma. The wider study: Patients were treated with nivolumab at 3 mg/kg, and this was given intravenously every 2 weeks.

The CDR3 consists of 17 residues. With 8 bases clipped from V and 6 bases from J, the junction kept 15 bases outside the gene matches. The germline gives CDR1 KGHSH, CDR2 LQKENI. Broader study findings: Patients newly diagnosed and complete responders had comparable baseline diversity. When set against healthy donors, newly diagnosed patients were reported to show lower baseline TCR diversity.

About this clone itself: Its matching antigen is unknown.

Sample time point: cycle 4 day 1 (C4D1), after less than 7 weeks of nivolumab. All patients relapsed after autologous stem cell transplantation, and brentuximab vedotin exposure varied. TCRdb's copy holds only in-frame clones and misses some; the assay was immunoSEQ multiplex PCR. The repertoire holds tens of thousands of clones, with about 90% as singletons. This TCR derives from a human donor with classical Hodgkin lymphoma. The sample was peripheral blood mononuclear cells (PBMCs), taken before the fourth cycle of nivolumab. The chain carries TRBV18 and TRBJ2-2; 10 bases are shared with TRBD1. The CDR3 DNA is TGTGCCAGCCTACAAAGGGCCGGGACAGGGGAAGCCGGGGAGCTGTTTTTT. It is translated as CASLQRAGTGEAGELFF.